Presented here are 12 T cell receptor beta chains from one specimen sequenced in a study of blood T cells in healthy people across ages. Together with a sample-barcoded 5' primer, a J-beta primer mix was included in a second PCR lasting about 7 to 12 cycles. TCRdb re-called the 5' RACE reads with MiXCR, one entry per CDR3 protein. The sample has about 800,000 distinct CDR3 sequences; about three fifths are singletons. The sample taken for sequencing was blood. These receptors all stem from a man aged 30 to 45 in good health.

This clonotype was recorded a few times. V is TRBV15 and J is TRBJ2-1; D may be TRBD2 (7 bases). Trimming cost V 2 bases and J 2 bases, with 16 bases left between them. The CDR3 loop spans 17 amino acids. Germline V gene lookup returns CDR1 LNHNV and CDR2 YYDKDF (reference sequence). The CDR3 region has the DNA TGTGCCACCAGCAGATTGGGGGCGGGAGAACCCTACAATGAGCAGTTCTTC. The encoded protein is CATSRLGAGEPYNEQFF.

This clonotype was seen a handful of times. This chain links TRBV6-5 with TRBJ2-5; no definite D call. This CDR3 contains 14 residues. V dropped 6 bases and J dropped 2 bases, with 13 bases sitting between them. Looked up from germline, CDR1 is MNHEY and CDR2 is SVGAGI. The CDR3 sequence is CASSHGPHQETQYF. In DNA, the CDR3 is TGTGCCAGCAGCCACGGCCCCCATCAAGAGACCCAGTACTTC.

This chain links TRBV7-8 with TRBJ2-1; D not certain. Germline CDR1 SGHVS, CDR2 FQNEAQ. The CDR3 extends over 16 amino acids. Trimming took 3 bases from V and 0 from J, leaving 12 bases between them. The CDR3 DNA sequence: TGTGCCAGCAGCTTTTCACGCGTCAGCTCCTACAATGAGCAGTTCTTC. It translates to CASSFSRVSSYNEQFF.

The rearrangement links TRBV6-1 to TRBJ2-7; TRBD2 matches at 8 bases. The V gene's germline CDR1 is MNHNS and CDR2 SASEGT. J lost 7 bases, V lost 0 bases, and 14 bases had no gene match. The CDR3 consists of 17 residues. The CDR3 bases are TGTGCCAGCAGTGAAGCTATCGGGGGGGGGCAGGCAAATGAGCAGTACTTC. Amino acids: CASSEAIGGGQANEQYF.

This clonotype was counted a single time. The V call is TRBV25-1, the J call TRBJ1-5; D call uncertain. V lost 7 bases and J lost 4, with 11 bases in between. The CDR3 has 13 amino acids. Germline V gene sequence: CDR1 MGHDK, CDR2 SYGVNS. CDR3 amino acids: CASTMGSNQPQHF. The CDR3 coding sequence is TGTGCCAGCACGATGGGTAGTAATCAGCCCCAGCATTTT.

This clonotype was seen only a few times. The chain has TRBV29-1 and TRBJ1-2, with unresolved D. Trimming stripped 6 bases from V and 4 bases from J, with 12 bases between. Germline V gives CDR1 SQVTM, CDR2 ANQGSEA. This CDR3 has 12 residues. CDR3 sequence reads: CSVVDGSYGYTF. CDR3 in DNA: TGCAGCGTCGTGGACGGAAGCTATGGCTACACCTTC.

This sequence joins TRBV5-5 and TRBJ1-1, with no clear D. This CDR3 spans 14 amino acids. The V gene's germline CDR1 is SGHKS and CDR2 YYEKEE (reference sequence). Trimming cost V 1 base and J 3 bases, with 10 bases left between them. This chain's CDR3 is CASSLNWEHTEAFF. CDR3 sequence (DNA): TGTGCCAGCAGCTTGAACTGGGAGCACACTGAAGCTTTCTTT.

The V call is TRBV7-3, the J call TRBJ2-3; unclear D gene. Trimming cost V 5 bases and J 4 bases, with 10 bases left between them. The CDR3 is 13 amino acids. Per the germline V gene, CDR1 is SGHTA and CDR2 is FQGTGA. The CDR3 loop is CASSVRSADTQYF. For the CDR3, the DNA is TGTGCCAGCAGCGTACGGAGCGCAGATACGCAGTATTTT. Variable domain in full (rest from reference TRBV7-3 and TRBJ2-3): GAGVSQTPSNKVTEKGKYVELRCDPISGHTALYWYRQSLGQGPEFLIYFQGTGAADDSGLPNDRFFAVRPEGSVSTLKIQRTERGDSAVYLCASSVRSADTQYFGPGTRLTVL.

This chain links TRBV7-2 with TRBJ2-1; 11 nucleotides agree with TRBD2. The V gene end was trimmed by 5 bases and the J gene end by 8 bases; junction bases not matched to a gene: 5. This CDR3 is 14 amino acids long. CDR1 SGHTA and CDR2 FQGNSA come from the germline V gene. For the CDR3, the DNA is TGTGCCAGCAGCCAGAGACTAGCGGGGTATGAGCAGTTCTTC. As protein: CASSQRLAGYEQFF.

In this sample, this clonotype turned up once. The rearrangement uses TRBV4-2 and TRBJ2-3, with 13 bases matching TRBD2. Germline CDR1 LGHNA, CDR2 YNFKEQ. CDR3 length: 16 amino acids. The junction had 3 bases not matched to a gene; V was cut back by 4 bases and J by 2 bases. CDR3 coding DNA: TGTGCCAGCAGCCCACTAGCGGGGGGGCACACAGATACGCAGTATTTT. Residues: CASSPLAGGHTDTQYF.

This clonotype was seen only a few times. This sequence joins TRBV27 and TRBJ2-1; TRBD2 aligns across 8 bases. The junction had 5 bases not matched to a gene; V was cut back by 7 bases and J by 9 bases. The CDR3 has 12 residues. The germline V gene has CDR1 MNHEY and CDR2 SMNVEV (reference sequence). CDR3 nucleotide sequence: TGTGCCAGCAAGGGACTAGAGGGTGAGCAGTTCTTC. Encoded protein: CASKGLEGEQFF.

There are many counts of this clonotype. The gene calls are TRBV20-1 and TRBJ2-1; 8 bases are shared with TRBD2. CDR3 length equals 19 residues. V shed 0 bases and J 0 bases; nucleotides not matched to a gene: 13. Germline V gene data show CDR1 as DFQATT and CDR2 as SNEGSKA (reference sequence). CDR3 nucleotide sequence: TGCAGTGCTAGAGATTCGTCACCGGCTAGCGGGTTCTCCTACAATGAGCAGTTCTTC. The encoded protein is CSARDSSPASGFSYNEQFF.